This TCR beta chain was recorded in a study of OX40 agonist ivuxolimab in advanced cancers. Regarding the study in general: Ivuxolimab was an agonistic, fully human IgG2 monoclonal antibody directed against OX40 (CD134), a costimulatory receptor. Intravenous ivuxolimab was administered to patients every 2 weeks at six dose levels: 0.01, 0.1, 0.3, 1.5, 3 and 10 mg/kg. Of the 50 or so patients in dose escalation, about 20 had hepatocellular carcinoma, roughly 15 had melanoma, 9 had renal cell carcinoma and 9 had head and neck cancer. In the dose-escalation cohort, around four fifths of patients were male, and the mean age was roughly 56 years with a range of about 20 to 80. Prior anti-PD-1, anti-PD-L1 or anti-CTLA-4 therapy was permitted, and checkpoint inhibitors had been received by roughly 40% of dose-escalation patients. Three dose-escalation patients achieved partial responses, one with hepatocellular carcinoma and two with cutaneous melanoma. The point of sequencing TCRbeta in the periphery was to test whether ivuxolimab changed TCR sequence diversity and drove clonal T-cell expansion. The paper reports the monotherapy dose-escalation portion (N = 52 patients) of the phase I ivuxolimab trial.

Patients with a history of autoimmune disease or receiving systemic immunosuppression were excluded from the trial. Peripheral blood for TCR sequencing was collected from all dose cohorts at baseline, on cycle 4 day 1, and on cycle 7 day 1. Samples came from an open-label, multicenter, first-in-human phase I dose-escalation trial of ivuxolimab. The trial enrolled adults with locally advanced or metastatic head and neck squamous cell, hepatocellular, melanoma or renal cell carcinoma. Before TCR sequencing, CD4+ T cells and CD8+ T cells from peripheral blood were sorted into separate populations. V and J lose 1 base and 4 bases, and a span of 20 bases separates them. The CDR1 and CDR2 encoded by the germline V gene are MDHEN and SYDVKM. The CDR3 sequence holds 17 residues, the cysteine and phenylalanine included. Here the CDR3 DNA is all that survives: 51 bases in frame from base 1. To sequence the TCRbeta CDR3 region, genomic DNA was isolated from the sorted cells. TCRbeta CDR3 regions were sequenced using the immunoSEQ Assay. TCRdb limited this immuneACCESS table to in-frame rearrangements with V and J called. A share of clones is missing; checked studies link under half to unresolved V genes, and the rest is unexplained. In this sample the table shows more than 55,000 clones, about 90% of which occur a single time. The ten largest clonotypes hold 13% to 15% of the sample.

The paper's findings and limits, for the study overall: After ivuxolimab, expanded clones were on average more numerous among CD8+ T cells than among CD4+ T cells. Antigen specificity was not determined for the clonally expanded peripheral T cells. In the 0.1-3.0 mg/kg groups, partial responders were among the patients with the lowest normalized peripheral clonal expansion, particularly in CD8+ T cells. At doses of 0.1 to 3.0 mg/kg, clonal expansion of both CD4+ and CD8+ blood T cells was observed from baseline to week 6. Low levels of normalized T-cell clonal expansion were also seen in some patients who did not respond.

For this clone: Its target antigen remains unknown. Per-base quality was not reported, and no clone a single base away is much larger than it.

The clonotype comes from an adult with an advanced solid tumor such as melanoma, head and neck, liver or kidney cancer. The chain is assembled from TRBV28 and TRBJ2-7; TRBD2 is perhaps the D gene, given 6 matching bases. This material consisted of CD4+ or CD8+ T cells sorted from blood, taken in a trial of the OX40 agonist ivuxolimab. The bases are TGTGCCAGCAGTTTATCCCGGTCAGGACTATTATCGTACGAGCAGTACTTC. It translates as CASSLSRSGLLSYEQYF.